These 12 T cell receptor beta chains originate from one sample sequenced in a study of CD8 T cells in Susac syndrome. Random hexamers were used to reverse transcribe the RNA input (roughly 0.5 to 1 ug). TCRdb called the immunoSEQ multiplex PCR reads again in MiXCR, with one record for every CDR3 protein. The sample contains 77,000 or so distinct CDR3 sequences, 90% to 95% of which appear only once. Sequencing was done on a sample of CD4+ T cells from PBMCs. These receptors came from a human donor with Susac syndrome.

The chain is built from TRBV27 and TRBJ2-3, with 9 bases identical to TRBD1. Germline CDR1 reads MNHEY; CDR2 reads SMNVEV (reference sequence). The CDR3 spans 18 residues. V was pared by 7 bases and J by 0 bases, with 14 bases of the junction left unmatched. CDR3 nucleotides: TGTGCCAGCAAGGGGGGAGGGACAGGGCTCACTAGCACAGATACGCAGTATTTT. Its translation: CASKGGGTGLTSTDTQYF.

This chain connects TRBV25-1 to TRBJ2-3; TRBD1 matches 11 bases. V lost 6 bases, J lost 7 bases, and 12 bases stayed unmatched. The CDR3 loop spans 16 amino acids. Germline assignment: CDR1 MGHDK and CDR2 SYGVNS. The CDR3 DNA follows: TGTGCCAGCAGCCCAATGCGGGGACAGGGGGTGCATACGCAGTATTTT. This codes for CASSPMRGQGVHTQYF.

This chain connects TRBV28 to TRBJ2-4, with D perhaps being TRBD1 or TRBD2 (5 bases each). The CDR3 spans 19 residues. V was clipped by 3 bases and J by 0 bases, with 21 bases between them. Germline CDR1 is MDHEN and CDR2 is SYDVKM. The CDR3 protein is CASSFRGEALHLAKNIQYF. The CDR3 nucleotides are TGTGCCAGCAGTTTTCGGGGCGAAGCTTTGCATCTAGCCAAAAACATTCAGTACTTC.

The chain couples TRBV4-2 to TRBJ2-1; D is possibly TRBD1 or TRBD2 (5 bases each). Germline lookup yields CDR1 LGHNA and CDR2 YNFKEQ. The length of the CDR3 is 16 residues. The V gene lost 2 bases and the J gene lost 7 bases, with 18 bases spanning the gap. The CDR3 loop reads CASSQPQWTRGNEQFF. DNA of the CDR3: TGTGCCAGCAGCCAACCTCAATGGACACGCGGGAATGAGCAGTTCTTC.

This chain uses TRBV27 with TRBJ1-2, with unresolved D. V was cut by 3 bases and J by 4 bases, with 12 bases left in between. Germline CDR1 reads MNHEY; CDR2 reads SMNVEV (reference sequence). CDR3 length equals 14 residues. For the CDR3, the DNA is TGTGCCAGCAGTTTTATAGGGTCGACCTATGGCTACACCTTC. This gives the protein CASSFIGSTYGYTF.

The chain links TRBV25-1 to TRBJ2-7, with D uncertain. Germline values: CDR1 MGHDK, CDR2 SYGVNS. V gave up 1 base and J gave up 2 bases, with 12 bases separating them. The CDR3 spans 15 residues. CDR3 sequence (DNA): TGTGCCAGCAGTGAATCTGGGTCCCCGGCCTACGAGCAGTACTTC. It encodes CASSESGSPAYEQYF.

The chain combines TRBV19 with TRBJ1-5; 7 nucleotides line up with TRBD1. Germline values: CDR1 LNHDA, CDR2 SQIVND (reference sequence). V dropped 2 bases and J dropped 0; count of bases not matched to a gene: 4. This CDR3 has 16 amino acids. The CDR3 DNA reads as TGTGCCAGTAGTATATGGGGACAGTATAGCAATCAGCCCCAGCATTTT. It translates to CASSIWGQYSNQPQHF.

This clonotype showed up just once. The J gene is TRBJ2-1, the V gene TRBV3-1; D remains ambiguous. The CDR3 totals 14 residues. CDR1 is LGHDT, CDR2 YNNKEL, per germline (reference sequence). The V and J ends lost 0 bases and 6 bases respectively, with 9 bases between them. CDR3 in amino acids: CASSQDLHLNEQFF. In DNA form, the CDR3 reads TGTGCCAGCAGCCAAGATCTCCACCTCAATGAGCAGTTCTTC.

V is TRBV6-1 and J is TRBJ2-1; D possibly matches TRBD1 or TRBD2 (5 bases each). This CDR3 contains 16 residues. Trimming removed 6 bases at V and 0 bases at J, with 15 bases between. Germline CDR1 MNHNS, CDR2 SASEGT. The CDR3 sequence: CASRGTMSNSYNEQFF. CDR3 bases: TGTGCCAGCAGGGGGACCATGAGCAACTCCTACAATGAGCAGTTCTTC.

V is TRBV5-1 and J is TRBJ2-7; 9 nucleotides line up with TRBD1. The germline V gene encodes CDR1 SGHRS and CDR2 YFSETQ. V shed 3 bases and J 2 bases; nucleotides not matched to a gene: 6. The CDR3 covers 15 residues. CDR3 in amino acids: CASSSSGTGPYEQYF. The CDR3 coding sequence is TGCGCCAGCAGCTCATCCGGGACAGGGCCCTACGAGCAGTACTTC.

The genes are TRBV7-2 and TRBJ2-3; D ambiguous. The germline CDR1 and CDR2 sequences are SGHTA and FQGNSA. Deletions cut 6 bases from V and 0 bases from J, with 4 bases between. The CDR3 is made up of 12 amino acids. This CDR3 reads CASRASTDTQYF. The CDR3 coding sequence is TGTGCCAGCAGGGCTAGCACAGATACGCAGTATTTT.

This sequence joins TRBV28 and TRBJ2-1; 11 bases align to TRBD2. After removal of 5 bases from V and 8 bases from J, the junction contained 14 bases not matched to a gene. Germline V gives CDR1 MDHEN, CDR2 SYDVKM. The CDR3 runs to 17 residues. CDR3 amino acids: CASSPPRSGRAADEQFF. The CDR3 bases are TGTGCCAGCAGTCCCCCCCGTAGCGGGAGGGCCGCCGATGAGCAGTTCTTC.